The 4 T cell receptor beta chains in this list originate from one sample, sequenced in a study of blood T cell repertoires in COVID-19. This table comes from immunoSEQ multiplex PCR, and its TCRdb copy is limited to in-frame clones, with some not included. The sample lists 15,000 to 20,000 clones; approximately 91% were seen once. Material: peripheral blood. The receptor set was obtained from a human donor in a cohort sampled during active COVID-19.

V gene TRBV5-1 combines with J gene TRBJ1-1; 7 positions agree with TRBD1. Germline CDR1 reads SGHRS; CDR2 reads YFSETQ. CDR3 size: 13 residues. The V segment lost 5 bases and the J segment 5 bases; nucleotides outside the gene matches: 6. This CDR3 reads CASSHTGDTEAFF. The CDR3 coding sequence is TGCGCCAGCAGTCATACAGGGGATACTGAAGCTTTCTTT.

This sequence joins TRBV5-1 and TRBJ2-6; TRBD1 aligns across 7 bases. The V segment lost 0 bases and the J segment 4 bases; nucleotides outside the gene matches: 4. The CDR3 totals 16 residues. Germline lookup yields CDR1 SGHRS and CDR2 YFSETQ. DNA for the CDR3: TGCGCCAGCAGCTTGGGTGGGACAGCCGGGGCCAACGTCCTGACTTTC. It specifies CASSLGGTAGANVLTF.

This clone was recorded once. The chain couples TRBV27 to TRBJ1-2; a possible D gene is TRBD1 (6 bases). Germline CDR1 is MNHEY and CDR2 is SMNVEV (reference sequence). CDR3 length: 14 residues. V was cut by 0 bases and J by 8 bases, with 13 bases left in between. CDR3 in amino acids: CASSLSMGARGYTF. Written as DNA, the CDR3 is TGTGCCAGCAGTTTATCAATGGGGGCGCGGGGCTACACCTTC.

This clone was observed a single time. The V gene is TRBV11-3, the J gene TRBJ2-7, with 10 bases matching TRBD2. There are 14 residues in the CDR3. The ends lost 4 bases at V and 5 bases at J; junction bases unmatched: 5. Germline CDR1 and CDR2: SGHNT and YENEEA. CDR3 amino acids: CASSSTSGANEQYF. As DNA, the CDR3 is TGTGCCAGCAGCTCCACTAGCGGGGCTAACGAGCAGTACTTC.